The 7 T cell receptor beta chains below were found in one sample sequenced in a study of T cells in Graves' hyperthyroidism and ophthalmopathy. RNA transcripts served as the template for amplifying TCR beta CDR3 regions. HTBI primers drove first-round RT-PCR of the TCR CDR3. TCRdb redid the calling of the multiplex PCR reads with MiXCR, one entry per CDR3 protein. The repertoire holds about 740,000 distinct CDR3 sequences, with around 15% as singletons. The sequenced sample was blood. Source of these receptors: a woman in her late teens or twenties with Graves' hyperthyroidism.

The chain has TRBV19 and TRBJ2-1, with 10 positions matching TRBD2. Germline V gene sequence: CDR1 LNHDA, CDR2 SQIVND (reference sequence). V gave up 6 bases and J gave up 4 bases; unmatched junction bases: 12. This CDR3 has 17 residues. CDR3 loop: CASRNLGLAAVYNEQFF. The CDR3 nucleotides are TGTGCCAGTAGGAACTTAGGACTAGCGGCGGTATACAATGAGCAGTTCTTC.

This clonotype was observed at least ten times. The V and J genes are TRBV20-1 and TRBJ2-2; a possible D gene is TRBD1 (5 bases). CDR1 and CDR2 from the germline V gene are DFQATT and SNEGSKA (reference sequence). This CDR3 is 15 amino acids long. V gave up 1 base and J gave up 3 bases, with 12 bases separating them. CDR3 in DNA: TGCAGTGCTAGAGCTCGACAGTATGACACCGGGGAGCTGTTTTTT. Translated, it gives CSARARQYDTGELFF.

The chain joins TRBV3-1 to TRBJ2-1; D unclear. CDR1 and CDR2 from the germline V gene are LGHDT and YNNKEL (reference sequence). The CDR3 is 12 residues long. V dropped 4 bases and J dropped 7 bases, with 8 bases sitting between them. CDR3 region: CASSRDVNEQFF. In DNA, the CDR3 is TGTGCCAGCAGCCGAGATGTAAATGAGCAGTTCTTC.

The V and J genes are TRBV12-3 or TRBV12-4 and TRBJ2-1, with 9 positions matching TRBD2. This CDR3 region has 15 residues. After removal of 4 bases from V and 7 bases from J, the junction contained 8 bases not matched to a gene. The CDR3 is CASSWAGTSQNEQFF. In DNA, the CDR3 is TGTGCCAGCAGTTGGGCCGGGACTAGCCAGAATGAGCAGTTCTTC.

This clonotype was recorded at least ten times. The V gene is TRBV6-1, the J gene TRBJ1-5; the D gene is possibly TRBD1 (6 bases). CDR3 length: 17 amino acids. V was shortened by 6 bases and J by 7 bases, with 25 bases between the two germline ends. The germline CDR1 and CDR2 sequences are MNHNS and SASEGT. CDR3 coding DNA: TGTGCCAGCAGGCTCACAGGGAGGAGGGCCTTCGGGCAGCCCCAGCATTTT. Protein: CASRLTGRRAFGQPQHF.

This clonotype has more than one count but fewer than ten. V gene TRBV2 combines with J gene TRBJ2-1; either TRBD1 or TRBD2 may fit D (5 bases each). The germline CDR1 and CDR2 sequences are SNHLY and FYNNEI. CDR3 size: 12 residues. The V end was cut by 1 base, the J end by 15 bases, with 13 bases between. The CDR3 DNA reads TGTGCCAGCAGTGAAGAGTTGGGGGTGAGGTTCTTC. This gives the protein CASSEELGVRFF.

The chain links TRBV13 to TRBJ2-3; 9 positions match TRBD1. Looked up from germline, CDR1 is PRHDT and CDR2 is FYEKMQ (reference sequence). The CDR3 sequence is 16 residues long. J gave up 7 bases and V 4 bases, and 12 bases lay outside the gene matches. Written as DNA, the CDR3 is TGTGCCAGCAGCTCAGACCGGGACAGGGATGGTAATACGCAGTATTTT. Amino acid sequence: CASSSDRDRDGNTQYF. Full variable domain (rest looked up from reference TRBV13 and TRBJ2-3): AAGVIQSPRHLIKEKRETATLKCYPIPRHDTVYWYQQGPGQDPQFLISFYEKMQSDKGSIPDRFSAQQFSDYHSELNMSSLELGDSALYFCASSSDRDRDGNTQYFGPGTRLTVL.